A selection of T cell receptor beta chains follows, all from one sample in a study of cytomegalovirus exposure and HLA in healthy donors. Profiling relied on immunoSEQ multiplex PCR, and the TCRdb table lists in-frame clones only, not all of them. The table includes 120,000 or so clones, approximately 92% detected once. Material for sequencing was PBMCs. These receptors were collected from a woman younger than 30 in good health and CMV-seronegative. The CDR3 runs from the conserved cysteine through the conserved F or W. The D gene is left open where the match is weak. A row's size may be missing; if present it is once, few, many or a size class.

j_gene: TRBJ1-4
abundance: .
d_gene: .
v_gene: TRBV2
CDR3aa: CASREQNEKLFF
CDR3nt: TGTGCCAGCAGAGAACAGAATGAAAAACTGTTTTTT

j_gene: TRBJ2-7
abundance: .
d_gene: TRBD1
v_gene: TRBV27
CDR3aa: CASSLDGTGAYEQYF
CDR3nt: TGTGCCAGCAGTTTGGACGGGACAGGGGCCTACGAGCAGTACTTC

j_gene: TRBJ2-3
abundance: .
d_gene: TRBD1
v_gene: TRBV27
CDR3aa: CASSPHSGTGNTDTQYF
CDR3nt: TGTGCCAGCAGTCCCCATTCCGGGACAGGAAACACAGATACGCAGTATTTT

j_gene: TRBJ1-1
abundance: .
d_gene: .
v_gene: TRBV12-5
CDR3aa: CASGFRNTEAFF
CDR3nt: TGTGCTAGTGGTTTTAGGAACACTGAAGCTTTCTTT

j_gene: TRBJ2-7
abundance: .
d_gene: .
v_gene: TRBV7-2
CDR3aa: CASSFWAAAIYEQYF
CDR3nt: TGTGCCAGCAGCTTTTGGGCAGCCGCAATCTACGAGCAGTACTTC

j_gene: TRBJ2-7
abundance: few
d_gene: .
v_gene: TRBV5-6
CDR3aa: CASSFLARSSYEQYF
CDR3nt: TGTGCCAGCAGCTTCCTAGCGAGGAGCTCCTACGAGCAGTACTTC

j_gene: TRBJ2-2
abundance: .
d_gene: TRBD2
v_gene: TRBV10-1
CDR3aa: CASTAGEAGELFF
CDR3nt: TGCGCCAGCACGGCGGGAGAGGCCGGGGAGCTGTTTTTT

j_gene: TRBJ2-1
abundance: .
d_gene: .
v_gene: TRBV10-2
CDR3aa: CASSVAGLNYNEQFF
CDR3nt: TGCGCCAGCAGTGTAGCCGGACTTAACTACAATGAGCAGTTCTTC

j_gene: TRBJ1-5
abundance: .
d_gene: TRBD1
v_gene: TRBV6-5
CDR3aa: CASSYSQGGNQPQHF
CDR3nt: TGTGCCAGCAGTTACTCTCAGGGGGGAAATCAGCCCCAGCATTTT

j_gene: TRBJ2-2
abundance: .
d_gene: TRBD2
v_gene: TRBV30
CDR3aa: CAWSVGRFVAGEERGPNTGELFF
CDR3nt: TGTGCCTGGAGCGTCGGGCGATTTGTTGCGGGAGAAGAAAGGGGTCCTAACACCGGGGAGCTGTTTTTT

j_gene: TRBJ2-2
abundance: .
d_gene: .
v_gene: TRBV6-4
CDR3aa: CASSADSKNTGELFF
CDR3nt: TGTGCCAGCAGTGCGGACAGTAAGAACACCGGGGAGCTGTTTTTT

j_gene: TRBJ2-2
abundance: once
d_gene: .
v_gene: TRBV7-8
CDR3aa: CASGLPPGGAGELFF
CDR3nt: TGTGCCAGCGGTCTCCCACCGGGCGGGGCCGGGGAGCTGTTTTTT

j_gene: TRBJ2-5
abundance: .
d_gene: TRBD2
v_gene: TRBV5-4
CDR3aa: CASSLAVGGPQETQYF
CDR3nt: TGTGCCAGCAGCTTGGCCGTGGGAGGGCCCCAAGAGACCCAGTACTTC

j_gene: TRBJ2-2
abundance: .
d_gene: .
v_gene: TRBV7-8
CDR3aa: CASRSYTGELFF
CDR3nt: TGTGCCAGCAGGAGTTATACCGGGGAGCTGTTTTTT

j_gene: TRBJ2-7
abundance: .
d_gene: .
v_gene: TRBV2
CDR3aa: CASSVIDLAYEWQYF
CDR3nt: TGTGCCAGCAGTGTTATCGACCTAGCGTACGAGTGGCAGTACTTC

j_gene: TRBJ1-1
abundance: .
d_gene: .
v_gene: TRBV30
CDR3aa: CAASNSGLPLYTEAFF
CDR3nt: TGTGCCGCGAGCAATTCAGGCTTACCATTATACACTGAAGCTTTCTTT

j_gene: TRBJ2-3
abundance: .
d_gene: TRBD2
v_gene: TRBV7-8
CDR3aa: CASRGLAGGGTDTQYF
CDR3nt: TGTGCCAGCAGGGGACTAGCGGGGGGGGGCACAGATACGCAGTATTTT

j_gene: TRBJ2-3
abundance: .
d_gene: .
v_gene: TRBV19
CDR3aa: CASSIDYGTQYF
CDR3nt: TGTGCCAGTAGTATAGATTACGGGACGCAGTATTTT